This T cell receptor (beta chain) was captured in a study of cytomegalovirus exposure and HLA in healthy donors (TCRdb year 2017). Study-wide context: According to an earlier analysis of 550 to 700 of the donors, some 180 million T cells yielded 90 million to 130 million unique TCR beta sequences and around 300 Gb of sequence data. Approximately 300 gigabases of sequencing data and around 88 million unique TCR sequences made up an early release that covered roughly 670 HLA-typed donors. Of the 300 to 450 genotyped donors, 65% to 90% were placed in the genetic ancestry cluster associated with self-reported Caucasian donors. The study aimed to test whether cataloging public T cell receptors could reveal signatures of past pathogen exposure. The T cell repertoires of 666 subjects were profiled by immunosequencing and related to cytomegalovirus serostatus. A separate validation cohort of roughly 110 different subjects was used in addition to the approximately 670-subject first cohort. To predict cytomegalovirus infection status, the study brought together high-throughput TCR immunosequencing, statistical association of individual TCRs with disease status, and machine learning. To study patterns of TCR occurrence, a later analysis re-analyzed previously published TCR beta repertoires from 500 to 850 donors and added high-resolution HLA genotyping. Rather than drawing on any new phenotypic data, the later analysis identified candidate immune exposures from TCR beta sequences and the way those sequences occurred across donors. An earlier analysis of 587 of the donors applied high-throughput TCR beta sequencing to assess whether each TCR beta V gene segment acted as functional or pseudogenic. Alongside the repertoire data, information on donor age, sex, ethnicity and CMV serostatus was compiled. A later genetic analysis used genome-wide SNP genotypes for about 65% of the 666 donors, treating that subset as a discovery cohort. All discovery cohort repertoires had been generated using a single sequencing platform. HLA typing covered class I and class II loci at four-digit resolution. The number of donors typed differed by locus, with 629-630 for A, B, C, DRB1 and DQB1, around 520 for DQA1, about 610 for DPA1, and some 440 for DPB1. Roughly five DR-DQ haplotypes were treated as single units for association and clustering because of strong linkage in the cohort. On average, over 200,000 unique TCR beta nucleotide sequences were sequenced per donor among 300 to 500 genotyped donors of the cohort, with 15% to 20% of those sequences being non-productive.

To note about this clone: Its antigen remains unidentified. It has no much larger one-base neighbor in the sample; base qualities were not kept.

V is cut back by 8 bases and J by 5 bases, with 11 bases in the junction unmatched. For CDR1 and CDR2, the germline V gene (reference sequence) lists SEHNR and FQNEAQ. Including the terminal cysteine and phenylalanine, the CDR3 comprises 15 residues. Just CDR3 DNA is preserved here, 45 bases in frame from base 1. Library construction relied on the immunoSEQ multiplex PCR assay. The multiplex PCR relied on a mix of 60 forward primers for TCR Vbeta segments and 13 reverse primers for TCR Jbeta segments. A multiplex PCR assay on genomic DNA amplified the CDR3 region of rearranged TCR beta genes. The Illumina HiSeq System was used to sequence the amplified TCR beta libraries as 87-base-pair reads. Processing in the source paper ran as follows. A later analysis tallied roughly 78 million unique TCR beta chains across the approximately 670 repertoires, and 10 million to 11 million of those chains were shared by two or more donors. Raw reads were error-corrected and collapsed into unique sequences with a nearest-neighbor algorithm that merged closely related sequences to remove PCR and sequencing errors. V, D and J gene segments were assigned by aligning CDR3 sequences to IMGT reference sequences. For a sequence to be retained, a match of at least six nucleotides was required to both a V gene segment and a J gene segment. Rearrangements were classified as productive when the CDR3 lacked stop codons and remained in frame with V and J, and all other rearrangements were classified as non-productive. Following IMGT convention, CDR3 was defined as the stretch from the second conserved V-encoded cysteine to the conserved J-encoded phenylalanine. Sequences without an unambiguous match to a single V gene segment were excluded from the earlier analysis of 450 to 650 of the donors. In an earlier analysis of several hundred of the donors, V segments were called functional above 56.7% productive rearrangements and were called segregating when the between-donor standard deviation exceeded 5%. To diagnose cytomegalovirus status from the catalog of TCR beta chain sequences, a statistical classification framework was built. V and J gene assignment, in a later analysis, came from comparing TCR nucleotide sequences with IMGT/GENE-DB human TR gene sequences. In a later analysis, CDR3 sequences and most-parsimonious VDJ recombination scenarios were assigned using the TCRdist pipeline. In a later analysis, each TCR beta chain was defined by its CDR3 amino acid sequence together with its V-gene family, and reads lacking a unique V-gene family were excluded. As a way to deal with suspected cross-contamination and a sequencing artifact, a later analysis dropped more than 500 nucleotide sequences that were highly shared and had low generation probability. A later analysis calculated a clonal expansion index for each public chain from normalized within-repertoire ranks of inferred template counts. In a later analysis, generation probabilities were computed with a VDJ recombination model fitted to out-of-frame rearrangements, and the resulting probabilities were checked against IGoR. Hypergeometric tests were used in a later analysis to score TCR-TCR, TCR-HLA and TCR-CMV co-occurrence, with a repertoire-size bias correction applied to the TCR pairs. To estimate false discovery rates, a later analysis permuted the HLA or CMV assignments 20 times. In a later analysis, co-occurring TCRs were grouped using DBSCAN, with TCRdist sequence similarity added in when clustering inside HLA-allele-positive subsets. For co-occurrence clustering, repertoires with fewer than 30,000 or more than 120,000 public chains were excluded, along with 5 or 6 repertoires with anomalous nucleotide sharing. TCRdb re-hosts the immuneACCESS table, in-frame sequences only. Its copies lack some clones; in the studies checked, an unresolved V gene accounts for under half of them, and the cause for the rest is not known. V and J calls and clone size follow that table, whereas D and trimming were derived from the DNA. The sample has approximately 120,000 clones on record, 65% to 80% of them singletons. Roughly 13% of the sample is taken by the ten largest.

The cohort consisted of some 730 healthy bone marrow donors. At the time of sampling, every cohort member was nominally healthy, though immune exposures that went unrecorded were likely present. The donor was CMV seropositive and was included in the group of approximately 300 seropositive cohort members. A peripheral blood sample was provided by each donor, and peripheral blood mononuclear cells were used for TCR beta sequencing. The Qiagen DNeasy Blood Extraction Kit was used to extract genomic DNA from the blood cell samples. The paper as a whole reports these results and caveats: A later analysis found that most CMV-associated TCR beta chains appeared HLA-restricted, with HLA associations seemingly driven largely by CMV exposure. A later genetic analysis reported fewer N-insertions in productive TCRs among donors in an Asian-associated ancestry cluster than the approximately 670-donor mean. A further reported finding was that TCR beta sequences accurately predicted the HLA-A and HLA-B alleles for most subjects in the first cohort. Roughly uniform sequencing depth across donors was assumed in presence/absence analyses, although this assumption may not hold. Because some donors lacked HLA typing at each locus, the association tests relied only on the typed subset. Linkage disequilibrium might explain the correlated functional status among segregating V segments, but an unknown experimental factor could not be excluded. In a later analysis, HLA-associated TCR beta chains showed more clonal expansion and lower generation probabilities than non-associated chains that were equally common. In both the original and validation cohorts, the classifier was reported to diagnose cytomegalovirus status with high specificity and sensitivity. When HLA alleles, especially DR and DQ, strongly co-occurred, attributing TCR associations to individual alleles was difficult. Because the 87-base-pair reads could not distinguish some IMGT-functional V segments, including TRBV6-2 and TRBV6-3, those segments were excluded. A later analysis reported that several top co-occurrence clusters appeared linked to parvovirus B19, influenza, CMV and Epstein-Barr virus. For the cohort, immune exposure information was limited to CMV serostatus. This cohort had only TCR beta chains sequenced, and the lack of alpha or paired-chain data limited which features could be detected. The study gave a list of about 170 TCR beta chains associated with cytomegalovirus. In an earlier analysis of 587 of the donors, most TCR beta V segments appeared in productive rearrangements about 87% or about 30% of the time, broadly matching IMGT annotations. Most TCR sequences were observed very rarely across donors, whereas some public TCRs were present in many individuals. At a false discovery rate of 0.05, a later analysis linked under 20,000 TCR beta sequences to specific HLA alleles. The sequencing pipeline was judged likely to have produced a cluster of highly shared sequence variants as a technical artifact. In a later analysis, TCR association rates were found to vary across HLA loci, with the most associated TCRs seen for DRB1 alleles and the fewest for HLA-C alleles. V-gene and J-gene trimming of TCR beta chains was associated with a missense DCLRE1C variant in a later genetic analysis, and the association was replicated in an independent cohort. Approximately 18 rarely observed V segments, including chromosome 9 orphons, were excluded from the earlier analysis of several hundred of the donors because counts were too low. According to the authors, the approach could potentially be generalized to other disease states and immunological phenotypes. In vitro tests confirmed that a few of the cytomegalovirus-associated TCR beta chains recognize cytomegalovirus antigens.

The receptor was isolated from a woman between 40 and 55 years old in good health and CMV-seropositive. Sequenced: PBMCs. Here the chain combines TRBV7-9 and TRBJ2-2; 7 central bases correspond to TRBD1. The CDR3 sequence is CASGQQGIVTGELFF. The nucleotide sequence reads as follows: TGTGCCAGCGGGCAACAGGGGATCGTGACCGGGGAGCTGTTTTTT.